This T cell receptor (beta chain) was sequenced in a study of OX40 agonist ivuxolimab in advanced cancers. The germline V and J ends were trimmed by 4 bases and 7 bases, with 14 bases remaining between them. The germline gives CDR1 MNHNS, CDR2 SASEGT. This CDR3 has 14 amino acids. Note on this clone: Its matching antigen is unknown.

Method: immunoSEQ multiplex PCR; TCRdb's copy keeps in-frame clones and lacks some. The sample comprises 72,000 or so clones, roughly 88% of which are singletons, and approximately 0.86% rests with the top ten. Study observations and caveats: Mean expanded clone counts were higher in CD8+ than CD4+ T cells. By week 6 at 0.1 to 3.0 mg/kg, blood CD4+ and CD8+ T cells had expanded clonally.

The source material was CD4+ or CD8+ T cells sorted from blood, sampled in a trial of the OX40 agonist ivuxolimab. The chain carries TRBV6-1 and TRBJ2-1, with D perhaps matching TRBD1 (5 bases). This TCR was sampled from an adult with an advanced solid tumor such as melanoma, head and neck, liver or kidney cancer. The DNA for the CDR3 is TGTGCCAGCAGTGCCACGTCGGACACGAATGAGCAGTTCTTC. This codes for CASSATSDTNEQFF.